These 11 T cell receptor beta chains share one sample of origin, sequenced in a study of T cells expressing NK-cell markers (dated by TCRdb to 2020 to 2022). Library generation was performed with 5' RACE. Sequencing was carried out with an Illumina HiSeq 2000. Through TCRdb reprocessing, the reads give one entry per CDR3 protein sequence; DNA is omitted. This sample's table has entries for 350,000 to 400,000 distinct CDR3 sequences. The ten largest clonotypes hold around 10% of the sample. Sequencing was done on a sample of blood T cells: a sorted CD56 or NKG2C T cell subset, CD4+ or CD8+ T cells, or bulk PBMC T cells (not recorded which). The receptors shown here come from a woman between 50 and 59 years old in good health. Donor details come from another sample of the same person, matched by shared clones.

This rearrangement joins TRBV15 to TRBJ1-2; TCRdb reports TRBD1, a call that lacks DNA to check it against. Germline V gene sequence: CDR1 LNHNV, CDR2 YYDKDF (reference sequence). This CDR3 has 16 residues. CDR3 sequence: CATSRGGNTAYYGYTF. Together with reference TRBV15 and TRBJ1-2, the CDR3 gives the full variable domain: DAMVIQNPRYQVTQFGKPVTLSCSQTLNHNVMYWYQQKSSQAPKLLFHYYDKDFNNEADTPDNFQSRRPNTSFCFLDIRSPGLGDTAMYLCATSRGGNTAYYGYTFGSGTRLTVV.

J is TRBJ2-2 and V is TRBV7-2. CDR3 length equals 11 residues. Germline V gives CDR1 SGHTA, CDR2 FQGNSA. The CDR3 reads CASSSPRELFF.

CDR3 loop: CASSPSRLAGVLASYNEQFF. This chain uses TRBV7-7 with TRBJ2-1; TCRdb indicates TRBD2, and absent DNA this call remains unverified. The CDR3 extends over 20 amino acids. CDR1 is SSHAT and CDR2 is FNYEAQ in the germline V gene (reference sequence).

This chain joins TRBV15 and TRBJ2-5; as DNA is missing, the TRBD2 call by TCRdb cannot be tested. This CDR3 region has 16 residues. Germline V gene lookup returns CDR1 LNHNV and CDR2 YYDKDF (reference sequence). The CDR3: CATSSLLAGGGETQYF. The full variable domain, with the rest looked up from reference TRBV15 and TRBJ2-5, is DAMVIQNPRYQVTQFGKPVTLSCSQTLNHNVMYWYQQKSSQAPKLLFHYYDKDFNNEADTPDNFQSRRPNTSFCFLDIRSPGLGDTAMYLCATSSLLAGGGETQYFGPGTRLLVL.

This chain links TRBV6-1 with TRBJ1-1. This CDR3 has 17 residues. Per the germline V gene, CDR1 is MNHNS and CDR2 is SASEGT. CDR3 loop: CASSEALTRLRNTEAFF.

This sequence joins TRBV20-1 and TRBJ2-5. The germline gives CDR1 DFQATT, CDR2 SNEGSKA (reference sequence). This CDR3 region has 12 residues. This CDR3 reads CSARGQAVTQYF.

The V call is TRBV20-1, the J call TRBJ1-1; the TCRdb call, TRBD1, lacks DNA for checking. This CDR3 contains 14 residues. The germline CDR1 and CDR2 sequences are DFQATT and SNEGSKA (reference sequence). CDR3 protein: CSARAGTGNTEAFF.

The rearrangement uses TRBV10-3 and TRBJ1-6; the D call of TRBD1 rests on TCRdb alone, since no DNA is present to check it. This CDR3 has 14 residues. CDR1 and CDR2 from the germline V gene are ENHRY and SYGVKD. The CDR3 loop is CAISEGQGDSPLHF.

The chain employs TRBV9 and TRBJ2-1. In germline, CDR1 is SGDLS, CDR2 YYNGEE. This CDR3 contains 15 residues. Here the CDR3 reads CASSDSGGNYNEQFF.

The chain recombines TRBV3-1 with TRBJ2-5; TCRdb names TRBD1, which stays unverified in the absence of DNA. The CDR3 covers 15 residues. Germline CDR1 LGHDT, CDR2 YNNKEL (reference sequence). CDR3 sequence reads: CASSLFRGPQETQYF.

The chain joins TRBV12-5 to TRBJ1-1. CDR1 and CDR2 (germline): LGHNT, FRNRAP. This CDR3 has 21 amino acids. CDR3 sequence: CASGLVLSGGGQGGRFTEAFF.